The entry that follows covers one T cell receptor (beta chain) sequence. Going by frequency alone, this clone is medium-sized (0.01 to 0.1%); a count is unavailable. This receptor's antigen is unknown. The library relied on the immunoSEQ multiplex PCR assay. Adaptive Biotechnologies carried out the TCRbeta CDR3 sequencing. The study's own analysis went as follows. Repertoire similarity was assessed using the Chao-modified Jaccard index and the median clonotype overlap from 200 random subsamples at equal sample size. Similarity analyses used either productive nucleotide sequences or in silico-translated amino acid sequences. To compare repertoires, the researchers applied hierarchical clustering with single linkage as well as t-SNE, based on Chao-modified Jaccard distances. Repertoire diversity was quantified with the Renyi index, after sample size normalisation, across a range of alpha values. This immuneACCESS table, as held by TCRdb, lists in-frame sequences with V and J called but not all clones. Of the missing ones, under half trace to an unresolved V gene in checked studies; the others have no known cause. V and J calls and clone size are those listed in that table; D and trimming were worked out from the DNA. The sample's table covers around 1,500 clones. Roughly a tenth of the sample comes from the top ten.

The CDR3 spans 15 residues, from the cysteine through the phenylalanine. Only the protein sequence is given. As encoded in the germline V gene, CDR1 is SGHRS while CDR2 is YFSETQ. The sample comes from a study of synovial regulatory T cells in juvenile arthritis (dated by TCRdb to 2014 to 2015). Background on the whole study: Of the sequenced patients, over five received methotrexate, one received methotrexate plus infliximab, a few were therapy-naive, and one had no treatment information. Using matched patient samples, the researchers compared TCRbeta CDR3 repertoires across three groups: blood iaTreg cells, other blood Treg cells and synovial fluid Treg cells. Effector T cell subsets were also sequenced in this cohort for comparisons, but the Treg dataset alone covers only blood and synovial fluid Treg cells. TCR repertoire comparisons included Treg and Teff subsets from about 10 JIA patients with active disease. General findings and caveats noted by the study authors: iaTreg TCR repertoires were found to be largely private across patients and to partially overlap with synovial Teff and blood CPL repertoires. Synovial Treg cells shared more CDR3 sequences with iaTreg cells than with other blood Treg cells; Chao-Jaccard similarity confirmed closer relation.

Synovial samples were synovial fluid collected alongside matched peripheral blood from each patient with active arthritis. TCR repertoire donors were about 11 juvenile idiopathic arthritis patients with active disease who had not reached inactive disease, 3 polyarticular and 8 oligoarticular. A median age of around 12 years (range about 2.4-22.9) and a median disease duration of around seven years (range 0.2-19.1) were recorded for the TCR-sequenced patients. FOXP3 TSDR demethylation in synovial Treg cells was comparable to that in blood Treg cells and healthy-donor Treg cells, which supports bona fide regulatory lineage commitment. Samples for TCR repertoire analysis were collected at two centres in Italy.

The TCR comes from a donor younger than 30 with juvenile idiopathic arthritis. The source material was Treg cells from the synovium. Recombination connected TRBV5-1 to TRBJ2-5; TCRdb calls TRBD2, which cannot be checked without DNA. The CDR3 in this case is CASSLGGGPGETQYF.